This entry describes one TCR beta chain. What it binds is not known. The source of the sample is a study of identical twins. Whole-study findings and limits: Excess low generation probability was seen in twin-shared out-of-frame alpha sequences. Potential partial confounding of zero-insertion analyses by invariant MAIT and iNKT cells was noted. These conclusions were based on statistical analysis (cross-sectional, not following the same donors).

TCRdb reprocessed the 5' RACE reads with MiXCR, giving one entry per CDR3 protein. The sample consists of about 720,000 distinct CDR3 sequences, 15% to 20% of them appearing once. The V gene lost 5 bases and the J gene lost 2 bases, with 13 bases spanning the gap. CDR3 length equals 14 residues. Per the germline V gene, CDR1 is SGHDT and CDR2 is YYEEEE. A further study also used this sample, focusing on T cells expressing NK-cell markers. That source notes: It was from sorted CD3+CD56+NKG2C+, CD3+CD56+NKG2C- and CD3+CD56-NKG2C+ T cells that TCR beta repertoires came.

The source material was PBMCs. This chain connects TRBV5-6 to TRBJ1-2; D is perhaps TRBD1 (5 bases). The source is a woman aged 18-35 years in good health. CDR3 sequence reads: CASRPTGNNYGYTF. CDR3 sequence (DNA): TGTGCCAGCAGACCAACAGGAAACAACTATGGCTACACCTTC.